These 9 T cell receptor beta chains originate from one sample sequenced in a study of radiation and T cells in renal cell carcinoma. Time point defined: blood 2 weeks post-SBRT. Noted treatment: 15 Gy SBRT to primary tumor, nephrectomy 4 weeks later. The method was immunoSEQ multiplex PCR; TCRdb's version includes in-frame clones alone and lacks a portion of them. The table includes 95,000 to 150,000 clones, around 82% detected once. This sample comprised blood, obtained from a patient whose treatment included radiotherapy and nephrectomy. All receptors come from a man aged 50-59 years with renal cell carcinoma.

The chain links TRBV2 to TRBJ1-6; D unresolved. V lost 4 bases and J 0 bases, leaving 7 bases between the germline ends. This CDR3 region has 15 residues. Germline CDR1 is SNHLY and CDR2 is FYNNEI. The CDR3 sequence: CASSGYGSYNSPLHF. CDR3 nucleotides: TGTGCCAGCAGTGGTTATGGCTCCTATAATTCACCCCTCCACTTT.

The V gene is TRBV5-1, the J gene TRBJ2-1, with TRBD1 matching 9 bases. CDR1 SGHRS and CDR2 YFSETQ come from the germline V gene. The length of the CDR3 is 16 residues. V lost 3 bases, J lost 0 bases, and 4 bases stayed unmatched. The DNA for the CDR3 is TGCGCCAGCAGCTGGAGGACAGGGGACTCCTACAATGAGCAGTTCTTC. It codes for CASSWRTGDSYNEQFF.

The CDR3 sequence: CSVVRTSGNNEQFF. The CDR3 DNA follows: TGCAGCGTCGTCCGGACTAGCGGCAACAATGAGCAGTTCTTC. The V and J genes are TRBV29-1 and TRBJ2-1, with TRBD2 matching over 10 bases. The CDR3 has 14 residues. With V trimmed by 6 bases and J by 5 bases, 7 bases remained unmatched. Germline-derived CDR1 and CDR2 are SQVTM and ANQGSEA.

This clone came up once. The junction shows a germline mismatch at one end, possibly a read error. The CDR3 DNA follows: TGTGCCAGCAGCTTAAGGGGCGGGAACGCTGAAGCTTTCTTT. Amino acid sequence: CASSLRGGNAEAFF. The J gene is TRBJ1-1, the V gene TRBV7-3, with a tentative D call TRBD1 (5 bases). Germline CDR1 reads SGHTA; CDR2 reads FQGTGA. The length of the CDR3 is 14 residues.

The chain uses TRBV5-1 and TRBJ1-4; D may be TRBD1 (5 bases). This CDR3 has 17 amino acids. The V gene's germline CDR1 is SGHRS and CDR2 YFSETQ. V was trimmed by 0 bases and J by 0 bases, leaving 12 bases between them. The CDR3 DNA sequence: TGCGCCAGCAGCTTGGTCAGGGCCGAATCAACTAATGAAAAACTGTTTTTT. Amino acids: CASSLVRAESTNEKLFF.

V is TRBV7-8 and J is TRBJ1-3; D is perhaps TRBD1 (6 bases). The germline gives CDR1 SGHVS, CDR2 FQNEAQ. The CDR3 runs to 16 residues. Trimming took 1 base from V and 1 from J, leaving 11 bases between them. The CDR3 region has the DNA TGTGCCAGCAGCTTAGGGGGGGGCGAATCTGGAAACACCATATATTTT. Its translation is CASSLGGGESGNTIYF.

CDR3 amino acids: CASSADHGYGYTF. As DNA, the CDR3 is TGTGCCAGCAGCGCCGACCATGGCTATGGCTACACCTTC. The chain couples TRBV9 to TRBJ1-2; D unclear. This CDR3 is 13 amino acids long. Germline-derived CDR1 and CDR2 are SGDLS and YYNGEE. Trimming shortened V by 3 bases and J by 4 bases, and 10 bases separated the two germline ends.

The chain is built from TRBV29-1 and TRBJ2-5; TRBD1 matches at 7 bases. Trimming cost V 5 bases and J 2 bases; bases outside gene matches: 2. The V gene's germline CDR1 is SQVTM and CDR2 ANQGSEA. This CDR3 is 12 amino acids long. Here the CDR3 reads CSVYRGQETQYF. For the CDR3, the DNA is TGCAGCGTTTACAGGGGTCAAGAGACCCAGTACTTC.

The chain recombines TRBV28 with TRBJ2-3; 8 bases fit TRBD1. Germline assignment: CDR1 MDHEN and CDR2 SYDVKM. V lost 2 bases and J lost 6; bases outside the gene matches: 10. The CDR3 is made up of 16 amino acids. The CDR3 is CASSLRDRKGGDTQYF. In nucleotides, the CDR3 is TGTGCCAGCAGTTTAAGGGACAGGAAAGGTGGGGATACGCAGTATTTT.